Below are 27 T cell receptor beta chains sequenced from a single sample in a study of blood T cell repertoires in COVID-19. TCRdb's table, derived via immunoSEQ multiplex PCR, lists solely in-frame clones and lacks some. The sample includes fewer than 350,000 clones, roughly 90% seen only once; the top ten take approximately 0.97%. The sample taken for sequencing was PBMCs or T cells enriched from blood (not recorded which). The origin of the receptors is a woman in her twenties or thirties who had been exposed to COVID-19.

This clone was detected only a few times. V and J are TRBV5-4 and TRBJ1-3; 7 nucleotides match TRBD1. CDR1 is SGHNT, CDR2 YYREEE, per germline (reference sequence). The CDR3 covers 15 residues. V gave up 4 bases and J gave up 2 bases; unmatched junction bases: 6. The DNA for the CDR3 is TGTGCCAGCAGCGCGCGGACAGGCGCTGGAAACACCATATATTTT. Protein: CASSARTGAGNTIYF.

This chain connects TRBV19 to TRBJ1-2; the match to TRBD1 covers 8 bases. The CDR3 is 13 residues long. Germline values: CDR1 LNHDA, CDR2 SQIVND (reference sequence). J gave up 4 bases and V 5 bases, and 3 bases lay outside the gene matches. DNA of the CDR3: TGTGCCAGTAGTCCAGGACAGGGCTATGGCTACACCTTC. Translating gives CASSPGQGYGYTF.

This rearrangement joins TRBV4-2 to TRBJ2-7, with a possible D match to TRBD2 (6 bases). The CDR3 is made up of 19 amino acids. V was shortened by 0 bases and J by 2 bases, with 23 bases between the two germline ends. The germline gives CDR1 LGHNA, CDR2 YNFKEQ. The CDR3 bases are TGTGCCAGCAGCCAAGATGATGGGGGTACGGGGGAGACAGCCTACGAGCAGTACTTC. It translates to CASSQDDGGTGETAYEQYF.

The chain uses TRBV4-1 and TRBJ1-3, with D possibly matching TRBD1 (5 bases). Trimming pared 0 bases from V and 4 bases from J, leaving 13 bases between. This CDR3 contains 16 residues. Germline V gene data show CDR1 as MGHRA and CDR2 as YSYEKL. CDR3 sequence (DNA): TGCGCCAGCAGCCAAGAGAATGGGGCAGCGGGAAACACCATATATTTT. Protein product: CASSQENGAAGNTIYF.

This rearrangement joins TRBV9 to TRBJ2-3; 8 positions match TRBD2. The CDR3 spans 15 residues. Per germline, CDR1 SGDLS and CDR2 YYNGEE. J gave up 3 bases and V 0 bases, and 3 bases lay outside the gene matches. CDR3 in DNA: TGTGCCAGCAGCGTAGCAGCGGGAGAGACAGATACGCAGTATTTT. It is translated as CASSVAAGETDTQYF.

The gene calls are TRBV18 and TRBJ2-5; D might be TRBD1 (5 bases). The length of the CDR3 is 12 residues. Germline lookup yields CDR1 KGHSH and CDR2 LQKENI. Trimming cost V 11 bases and J 2 bases, with 12 bases left between them. CDR3 residues: CASQGRQETQYF. In nucleotides, the CDR3 is TGTGCCTCCCAGGGTCGGCAAGAGACCCAGTACTTC.

The J gene is TRBJ2-5, the V gene TRBV5-4; tentative D call: TRBD2 (5 bases). The CDR3 covers 15 residues. Trimming took off 1 base at V and 1 base at J, with 11 bases between the two ends. Germline CDR1 and CDR2: SGHNT and YYREEE (reference sequence). The CDR3 sequence: CASSLWSSGQETQYF. CDR3 coding DNA: TGTGCCAGCAGCTTGTGGAGCAGCGGCCAAGAGACCCAGTACTTC.

This clone was counted a single time. The genes are TRBV5-1 and TRBJ1-1; D gene ambiguous. Looked up from germline, CDR1 is SGHRS and CDR2 is YFSETQ. The CDR3 totals 14 residues. V gave up 4 bases and J gave up 3 bases, with 13 bases separating them. The CDR3 reads CASSKSTRDTEAFF. The CDR3, as DNA: TGCGCCAGCAGCAAAAGTACACGGGACACTGAAGCTTTCTTT.

This clone was found once. The J gene is TRBJ2-4, the V gene TRBV11-2; 8 positions match TRBD2. Germline loops: CDR1 SGHAT, CDR2 FQNNGV. The length of the CDR3 is 19 residues. V lost 1 base to trimming and J lost 2 bases; unmatched junction nucleotides: 13. DNA for the CDR3: TGTGCCAGCAGCTTAGGCGGTGCCCTCGGGAGGGGACCCAAAAACATTCAGTACTTC. Protein product: CASSLGGALGRGPKNIQYF.

The CDR3 DNA reads TGTGCCAGCAGTGGGACTAGTGTCTACGAGCAGTACTTC. This encodes CASSGTSVYEQYF. The rearrangement links TRBV28 to TRBJ2-7; 8 bases agree with TRBD2. The CDR3 sequence is 13 residues long. The junction had 3 bases not matched to a gene; V was cut back by 5 bases and J by 3 bases. Germline lookup yields CDR1 MDHEN and CDR2 SYDVKM.

The chain is built from TRBV3-1 (or the pseudogene TRBV3-2) and TRBJ2-7, with TRBD2 matching over 13 bases. Germline CDR1 and CDR2: LGHDT and YNNKEL (reference sequence). V dropped 1 base and J dropped 4; count of bases not matched to a gene: 19. This CDR3 has 21 residues. CDR3 coding DNA: TGTGCCAGCAGCCAAGCTGCCCAAGAACCCCTCACTAGCGGGAGGGGTTACGAGCAGTACTTC. Translating it yields CASSQAAQEPLTSGRGYEQYF.

The chain uses TRBV30 and TRBJ1-5; 7 bases line up with TRBD1. V dropped 3 bases and J dropped 7; count of bases not matched to a gene: 6. The CDR3 loop spans 13 amino acids. Per germline, CDR1 GTSNPN and CDR2 SVGIG (reference sequence). Written as DNA, the CDR3 is TGTGCCTGGAGCCGACAGGGTGGACAGCCCCAGCATTTT. It translates to CAWSRQGGQPQHF.

The CDR3 sequence is CASSTQETQYF. In DNA form, the CDR3 reads TGTGCCAGCAGTACACAAGAGACCCAGTACTTC. The chain joins TRBV2 to TRBJ2-5; D ambiguous. V lost 5 bases to trimming and J lost 2 bases, with 3 bases between them. Germline V gene lookup returns CDR1 SNHLY and CDR2 FYNNEI. This CDR3 spans 11 amino acids.

This clone was seen just once. The chain links TRBV7-9 to TRBJ2-5; weak D call: TRBD2 (5 bases). Germline CDR1 and CDR2: SEHNR and FQNEAQ (reference sequence). Trimming left V 0 bases short and J 2 bases short, with 19 bases between. This CDR3 spans 18 amino acids. CDR3: CASSLARVTTMGQETQYF. The CDR3 bases are TGTGCCAGCAGCTTAGCGCGGGTCACGACTATGGGGCAAGAGACCCAGTACTTC.

This clone was counted a single time. This rearrangement joins TRBV5-6 to TRBJ1-5; perhaps TRBD1 as D (6 bases). From germline, CDR1 is SGHDT and CDR2 YYEEEE. The V end lost 2 bases, the J end lost 6 bases, and 12 bases lay between the germline ends. This CDR3 contains 14 residues. The CDR3 here is CASSLGQFGQPQHF. CDR3 DNA: TGTGCCAGCAGCTTAGGACAGTTCGGTCAGCCCCAGCATTTT.

The CDR3 DNA follows: TGCGCCAGCAGCTTGGGGACAGGGTGGGGGTTACAAGAGACCCAGTACTTC. Encoded protein: CASSLGTGWGLQETQYF. The rearrangement uses TRBV5-1 and TRBJ2-5; TRBD1 matches 8 bases. The V and J ends lost 0 bases and 2 bases, in that order; junction bases with no gene match: 9. CDR1 and CDR2 from the germline V gene are SGHRS and YFSETQ. The CDR3 length is 17 residues.

V usage is TRBV5-6 and J usage is TRBJ1-1; tentatively, D is TRBD1 (5 bases). The CDR3 runs 13 residues. Per germline, CDR1 SGHDT and CDR2 YYEEEE. Trimming removed 0 bases from V and 7 bases from J, with 10 bases in between. This CDR3 is CASSLVRGNEAFF. For the CDR3, the DNA is TGTGCCAGCAGCTTGGTACGGGGGAATGAAGCTTTCTTT.

The sample holds one count of this clone. The CDR3 DNA is TGCGCCAGCAGCTTGGCAGGGGTAAACACCATATATTTT. It is translated as CASSLAGVNTIYF. The chain has TRBV5-1 and TRBJ1-3, with D tentatively TRBD1 (6 bases). Germline V gene sequence: CDR1 SGHRS, CDR2 YFSETQ. The CDR3 length is 13 residues. Between the trimmed V and J ends, which lost 0 bases and 6 bases, there was a span of 7 bases.

V usage is TRBV5-1 and J usage is TRBJ2-4, with 9 bases aligning to TRBD2. The CDR3 consists of 17 residues. V dropped 0 bases and J dropped 5; count of bases not matched to a gene: 9. CDR1 is SGHRS, CDR2 YFSETQ, per germline. The CDR3 DNA reads as TGCGCCAGCAGCTTGGCGCGGGAGGGCCATTACCAAAACATTCAGTACTTC. It specifies CASSLAREGHYQNIQYF.

The chain links TRBV7-2 to TRBJ2-1, with a weak D call TRBD2 (6 bases). Looked up from germline, CDR1 is SGHTA and CDR2 is FQGNSA. V was clipped by 5 bases and J by 10 bases, with 15 bases between them. The CDR3 totals 13 residues. The CDR3 region is CASSMTSIREQFF. CDR3 coding DNA: TGTGCCAGCAGCATGACTAGTATTCGGGAGCAGTTCTTC.

This rearrangement joins TRBV7-8 to TRBJ2-7; 9 bases match TRBD1. This CDR3 region has 17 residues. With 1 base clipped from V and 7 bases from J, the junction kept 14 bases outside the gene matches. Germline V CDR1 and CDR2: SGHVS, FQNEAQ. CDR3 loop: CASSLVRAPGQGKEQYF. The CDR3 nucleotides read TGTGCCAGCAGCTTAGTTCGGGCCCCGGGACAGGGCAAGGAGCAGTACTTC.

This chain links TRBV19 with TRBJ1-5; weak D call: TRBD1 (5 bases). Germline assignment: CDR1 LNHDA and CDR2 SQIVND (reference sequence). This CDR3 contains 13 residues. V was trimmed by 5 bases and J by 3 bases, leaving 8 bases between them. Written as DNA, the CDR3 is TGTGCCAGTAGTGCCAGGGTCAATCAGCCCCAGCATTTT. Translated: CASSARVNQPQHF.

The chain joins TRBV30 to TRBJ1-2; TRBD1 might be the D (6 bases). The ends were cut back, 7 bases at V and 4 bases at J, with 10 bases in the middle. Germline values: CDR1 GTSNPN, CDR2 SVGIG (reference sequence). The CDR3 consists of 11 residues. This chain's CDR3 is CASTGAYGYTF. The CDR3 DNA follows: TGTGCCTCGACAGGAGCCTATGGCTACACCTTC.

The chain has TRBV15 and TRBJ1-5; D call uncertain. CDR1 is LNHNV and CDR2 is YYDKDF in the germline V gene (reference sequence). The CDR3 totals 18 residues. Trimming stripped 1 base from V and 2 bases from J, with 18 bases between. CDR3 bases: TGTGCCACCAGCAGAGCCGGTTTCTTACCCGGAGGCAATCAGCCCCAGCATTTT. This translates into CATSRAGFLPGGNQPQHF.

The chain combines TRBV28 with TRBJ2-1; TRBD2 might be the D (5 bases). From germline, CDR1 is MDHEN and CDR2 SYDVKM. The CDR3 runs 16 residues. Trimming removed 1 base at V and 7 bases at J, with 17 bases between. The DNA for the CDR3 is TGTGCCAGCAGTTTATCAGGACTGGGGTCGTTGAATGAGCAGTTCTTC. This gives the protein CASSLSGLGSLNEQFF.

The chain employs TRBV4-2 and TRBJ2-2, with TRBD2 matching over 9 bases. With V trimmed by 4 bases and J by 2 bases, 8 bases remained unmatched. The CDR3 is 17 residues long. Germline V gene data show CDR1 as LGHNA and CDR2 as YNFKEQ. The CDR3 sequence: CASSRDSGRDNTGELFF. The CDR3, as DNA: TGTGCCAGCAGCCGAGATAGCGGGAGAGACAACACCGGGGAGCTGTTTTTT.

The J gene is TRBJ1-4, the V gene TRBV6-5; possible D gene TRBD1, 6 bases. The germline V gene has CDR1 MNHEY and CDR2 SVGAGI. V lost 6 bases and J 4 bases, leaving 12 bases between the germline ends. The CDR3 runs to 14 residues. The CDR3 sequence: CASSPQGVNEKLFF. DNA of the CDR3: TGTGCCAGCAGCCCACAGGGCGTTAATGAAAAACTGTTTTTT.